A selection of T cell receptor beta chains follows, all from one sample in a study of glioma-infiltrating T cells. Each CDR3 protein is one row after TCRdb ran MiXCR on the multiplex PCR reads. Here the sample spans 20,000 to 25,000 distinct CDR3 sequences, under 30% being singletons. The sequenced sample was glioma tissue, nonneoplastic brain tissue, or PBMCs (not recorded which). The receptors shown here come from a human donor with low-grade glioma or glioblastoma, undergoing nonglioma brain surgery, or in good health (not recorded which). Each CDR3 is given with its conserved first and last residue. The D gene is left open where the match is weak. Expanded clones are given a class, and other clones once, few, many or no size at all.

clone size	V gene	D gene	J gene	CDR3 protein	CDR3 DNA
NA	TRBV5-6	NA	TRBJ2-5	CASSLARRDLQETQYF	TGTGCCAGCAGCTTGGCCCGCCGGGACCTCCAAGAGACCCAGTACTTC
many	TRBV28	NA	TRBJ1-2	CASIRSATGGYGYTF	TGTGCCAGCATCCGTTCGGCTACCGGAGGCTATGGCTACACCTTC
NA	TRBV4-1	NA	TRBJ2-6	CASSRDSPPVLTF	TGCGCCAGCAGCCGGGACTCCCCCCCCGTCCTGACTTTC
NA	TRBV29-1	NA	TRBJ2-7	CSVEGGEIPYEQYF	TGCAGCGTTGAAGGTGGGGAAATTCCCTACGAGCAGTACTTC
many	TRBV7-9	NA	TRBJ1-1	CASSWDVNTEAFF	TGTGCCAGCAGCTGGGACGTGAACACTGAAGCTTTCTTT
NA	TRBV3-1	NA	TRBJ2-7	CASSPPGTPFYEQYF	TGTGCCAGCAGCCCACCGGGAACCCCTTTCTACGAGCAGTACTTC
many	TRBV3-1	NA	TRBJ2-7	CASMDRAYEQYF	TGTGCCAGCATGGACAGAGCCTACGAGCAGTACTTC
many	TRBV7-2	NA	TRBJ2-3	CASSLALDTQYF	TGTGCCAGCAGCTTAGCGTTAGATACGCAGTATTTT
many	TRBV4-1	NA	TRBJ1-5	CASSQETYHNQPQHF	TGCGCCAGCAGCCAAGAGACATACCACAATCAGCCCCAGCATTTT
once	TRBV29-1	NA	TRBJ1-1	CSIRVGNTEAFF	TGCAGCATCCGGGTGGGGAACACTGAAGCTTTCTTT
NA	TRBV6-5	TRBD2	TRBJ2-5	CASSFSGGAQETQYF	TGTGCCAGCAGTTTTAGCGGGGGGGCTCAAGAGACCCAGTACTTC
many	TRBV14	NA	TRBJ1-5	CASSQDRSEPQHF	TGTGCCAGCAGCCAAGATCGAAGCGAACCCCAGCATTTT
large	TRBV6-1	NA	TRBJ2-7	CASRNTPTGAHEQYF	TGTGCCAGCAGGAACACACCGACGGGTGCCCACGAGCAGTACTTC
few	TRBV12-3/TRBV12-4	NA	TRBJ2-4	CASSLAWGEQNIQYF	TGTGCCAGCAGTTTAGCGTGGGGAGAGCAAAACATTCAGTACTTC
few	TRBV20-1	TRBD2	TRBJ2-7	CSAPRPAGASYEQYF	TGCAGTGCCCCCCGGCCAGCGGGGGCCTCCTACGAGCAGTACTTC
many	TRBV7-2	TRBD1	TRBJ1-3	CASSRLPGQGVSGNTIYF	TGTGCCAGCAGTCGACTCCCGGGACAGGGAGTAAGTGGAAACACCATATATTTT
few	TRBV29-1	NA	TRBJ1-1	CSSSVNTEAFF	TGCAGCTCTTCAGTGAACACTGAAGCTTTCTTT
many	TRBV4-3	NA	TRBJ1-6	CASSQGGGFYNSPLHF	TGCGCCAGCAGCCAAGGGGGAGGTTTCTATAATTCACCCCTCCACTTT
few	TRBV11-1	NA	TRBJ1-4	CASSLDSPGIFREKLFF	TGTGCCAGCAGCTTGGATAGTCCAGGGATCTTCCGTGAGAAACTGTTTTTT
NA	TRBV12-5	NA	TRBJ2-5	CASGLPRTVGLQETQYF	TGTGCTAGTGGTTTACCCCGGACAGTTGGCCTACAAGAGACCCAGTACTTC
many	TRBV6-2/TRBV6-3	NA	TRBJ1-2	CASSSPGTNYGYTF	TGTGCCAGCAGTTCCCCCGGGACGAACTATGGCTACACCTTC
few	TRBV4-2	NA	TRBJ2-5	CASSQAGNKEGETQYF	TGTGCCAGCAGCCAAGCAGGGAATAAAGAGGGAGAGACCCAGTACTTC
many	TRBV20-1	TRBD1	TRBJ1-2	CSASGGQGAMGSGYTF	TGCAGTGCTAGTGGAGGACAGGGGGCGATGGGAAGTGGCTACACCTTC
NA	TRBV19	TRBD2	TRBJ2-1	CASSRNSGGENEQFF	TGTGCCAGTAGTAGGAATAGCGGGGGGGAGAATGAGCAGTTCTTC
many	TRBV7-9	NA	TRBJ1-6	CASSSGTDNSPLHF	TGTGCCAGCAGTTCCGGGACGGATAATTCACCCCTCCACTTT